A selection of T cell receptor beta chains follows, all from one sample in a study of blood T cell repertoires in COVID-19. Clones were read by immunoSEQ multiplex PCR, and TCRdb kept only the in-frame ones, dropping some. This sample yields around 140,000 clones, of which 75% to 80% are seen a single time; around 3% belongs to the top ten. Sample: PBMCs or T cells enriched from blood (not recorded which). These receptors were obtained from a woman between 45 and 65 years old who had recovered from COVID-19. CDR3s include the opening cysteine and the closing phenylalanine or tryptophan. D genes are given only for firm matches. Expanded clones are given a class, and other clones once, few, many or no size at all.

size,V,J,D,CDR3,DNA
-,TRBV11-2,TRBJ1-2,-,CASSLQTNYGYTF,TGTGCCAGCAGCTTACAGACTAACTATGGCTACACCTTC
once,TRBV18,TRBJ1-4,TRBD1,CASSPKTGGGEKLFF,TGTGCCAGCTCACCGAAAACAGGGGGCGGTGAAAAACTGTTTTTT
-,TRBV6-1,TRBJ1-1,-,CASSDLGALGTEAFF,TGTGCCAGCAGTGATCTGGGGGCCCTAGGCACTGAAGCTTTCTTT
-,TRBV7-2,TRBJ2-7,-,CASSLTGDEQYF,TGTGCCAGCAGCTTAACGGGGGACGAGCAGTACTTC
few,TRBV3-1/TRBV3-2,TRBJ1-1,-,CASSHPGPTEAFF,TGTGCCAGCAGCCATCCCGGTCCCACTGAAGCTTTCTTT
-,TRBV3-1/TRBV3-2,TRBJ2-3,TRBD2,CASSQGASGNTDTQYF,TGTGCCAGCAGCCAAGGGGCTAGCGGGAACACAGATACGCAGTATTTT
-,TRBV9,TRBJ2-1,-,CASSPSPGHYNEQFF,TGTGCCAGCAGTCCGTCGCCGGGACACTACAATGAGCAGTTCTTC
-,TRBV5-4,TRBJ2-2,TRBD2,CASSRIAGGPSGELFF,TGTGCCAGCAGCCGAATAGCGGGGGGGCCATCCGGGGAGCTGTTTTTT
once,TRBV5-6,TRBJ1-2,-,CASSRRFDYTF,TGTGCCAGCAGCAGGAGGTTTGACTACACCTTC
-,TRBV23-1,TRBJ2-1,TRBD1,CASSQSDRGRTDRDNEQFF,TGCGCCAGCAGTCAATCGGACAGGGGCAGGACCGACAGAGACAATGAGCAGTTCTTC
few,TRBV20-1,TRBJ1-1,-,CSAPQGAEAFF,TGCAGTGCCCCACAGGGAGCTGAAGCTTTCTTT
-,TRBV19,TRBJ1-2,-,CASSIRGDGYTF,TGTGCCAGTAGTATCCGGGGGGACGGCTACACCTTC
-,TRBV28,TRBJ1-2,-,CASSLAAARGSGYTF,TGTGCCAGCAGTCTGGCGGCGGCCCGAGGGAGTGGCTACACCTTC
-,TRBV3-1/TRBV3-2,TRBJ2-3,TRBD2,CASSLTGLAGDTQYF,TGTGCCAGCAGCCTAACGGGACTAGCGGGAGATACGCAGTATTTT
-,TRBV5-6,TRBJ1-5,-,CASSLGKGGNQPQHF,TGTGCCAGCAGCTTGGGAAAGGGCGGGAATCAGCCCCAGCATTTT
-,TRBV5-1,TRBJ2-7,-,CANSSGGTPYEQYF,TGCGCCAACAGCTCCGGTGGGACACCCTACGAGCAGTACTTC
-,TRBV3-1/TRBV3-2,TRBJ2-4,TRBD2,CASSQEGGGKNIQYF,TGTGCCAGCAGCCAAGAGGGCGGGGGAAAAAACATTCAGTACTTC
-,TRBV6-5,TRBJ1-5,TRBD1,CASSAIVDRQPQHF,TGTGCCAGCAGCGCCATCGTGGACAGGCAGCCCCAGCATTTT
-,TRBV20-1,TRBJ1-5,TRBD1,CSASRGQGDQPQHF,TGCAGTGCTAGTAGGGGACAGGGAGATCAGCCCCAGCATTTT
once,TRBV10-3,TRBJ1-1,TRBD1,CAIGDRGQSTEAFF,TGTGCCATCGGGGACAGGGGGCAGAGCACTGAAGCTTTCTTT
once,TRBV2,TRBJ1-1,TRBD1,CASATGAGTEAFF,TGTGCCAGCGCGACAGGGGCTGGGACTGAAGCTTTCTTT
-,TRBV12-5,TRBJ1-5,-,CASGLEGNQPQHF,TGTGCTAGTGGTTTGGAGGGGAATCAGCCCCAGCATTTT
-,TRBV10-3,TRBJ2-2,TRBD1,CAIGGTGGTGELFF,TGTGCCATCGGGGGGACAGGGGGCACCGGGGAGCTGTTTTTT
few,TRBV3-1/TRBV3-2,TRBJ1-1,-,CASSQGAEAFF,TGTGCCAGCAGCCAAGGAGCTGAAGCTTTCTTT
-,TRBV25-1,TRBJ2-7,-,CASSPDREQYF,TGTGCCAGCAGTCCGGACAGAGAGCAGTACTTC
many,TRBV30,TRBJ1-5,-,CAWTPLAGDTQPQHF,TGTGCCTGGACCCCCCTGGCAGGGGACACTCAGCCCCAGCATTTT
once,TRBV18,TRBJ2-3,TRBD2,CASSSNSGGAGDTQYF,TGTGCCAGCTCATCTAACAGCGGGGGGGCCGGAGATACGCAGTATTTT
-,TRBV5-4,TRBJ1-2,TRBD1,CASSQGQGNGYTF,TGTGCCAGCAGCCAGGGACAGGGGAACGGCTACACCTTC
-,TRBV6-2/TRBV6-3,TRBJ2-7,-,CASSWNSGAYEQYF,TGTGCCAGCAGTTGGAATAGCGGAGCTTACGAGCAGTACTTC
-,TRBV6-1,TRBJ2-1,TRBD2,CASSDWTSGRRGNEQFF,TGTGCCAGCAGTGACTGGACTAGCGGGAGGAGGGGCAATGAGCAGTTCTTC
once,TRBV19,TRBJ1-4,-,CASSISSGSEKLFF,TGTGCCAGTAGTATTTCATCGGGGAGTGAAAAACTGTTTTTT
-,TRBV27,TRBJ2-1,-,CASTHSGDGSWYNEQFF,TGTGCCAGCACCCATTCAGGGGATGGGAGTTGGTACAATGAGCAGTTCTTC
-,TRBV7-8,TRBJ1-1,TRBD1,CASSRIRQGNTEAFF,TGTGCCAGCAGCCGAATACGACAGGGGAACACTGAAGCTTTCTTT
-,TRBV9,TRBJ2-7,-,CASSDAGRGLDEQYF,TGTGCCAGCAGCGACGCGGGCAGGGGTCTGGACGAGCAGTACTTC
-,TRBV9,TRBJ1-1,TRBD1,CASSYRGENTEAFF,TGTGCCAGCAGCTACAGGGGTGAGAACACTGAAGCTTTCTTT
few,TRBV7-8,TRBJ1-1,TRBD1,CASSPTRGSLMNTEAFF,TGTGCCAGCAGCCCTACCAGGGGGAGCCTCATGAACACTGAAGCTTTCTTT
-,TRBV7-6,TRBJ2-3,-,CASSPLGGLSTDTQYF,TGTGCCAGCAGCCCCCTTGGGGGACTCAGCACAGATACGCAGTATTTT
-,TRBV16,TRBJ2-7,-,CASSHGGTDLYEQYF,TGTGCCAGCAGCCACGGCGGGACCGATCTCTACGAGCAGTACTTC
-,TRBV6-5,TRBJ2-7,TRBD1,CASSYTGGKQYF,TGTGCCAGCAGTTACACAGGGGGAAAGCAGTACTTC
-,TRBV6-5,TRBJ1-5,-,CASSPGGNQPQHF,TGTGCCAGCAGTCCGGGGGGTAATCAGCCCCAGCATTTT
-,TRBV9,TRBJ1-1,-,CASSVDSGGAEAFF,TGTGCCAGCAGCGTAGACTCCGGAGGCGCTGAAGCTTTCTTT
-,TRBV29-1,TRBJ2-7,TRBD2,CSVEGAGVGGEQYF,TGCAGCGTTGAAGGGGCGGGAGTCGGGGGCGAGCAGTACTTC
-,TRBV4-1,TRBJ1-1,-,CASSQTDSTEAFF,TGCGCCAGCAGCCAAACGGACAGCACTGAAGCTTTCTTT
once,TRBV7-2,TRBJ2-2,TRBD2,CASSLGAGLTGELFF,TGTGCCAGCAGCCTCGGAGCGGGACTCACCGGGGAGCTGTTTTTT
-,TRBV7-6,TRBJ2-5,-,CASSIYQETQYF,TGTGCCAGCAGCATTTATCAAGAGACCCAGTACTTC
once,TRBV3-1/TRBV3-2,TRBJ1-2,TRBD1,CASSQEGGGSYGYTF,TGTGCCAGCAGCCAAGAAGGAGGGGGCAGCTATGGCTACACCTTC
-,TRBV28,TRBJ1-2,TRBD1,CASSSGQGYGYTF,TGTGCCAGCAGTTCGGGACAGGGTTATGGCTACACCTTC
-,TRBV5-4,TRBJ1-1,TRBD1,CASSFWGQVEAFF,TGTGCCAGCAGCTTTTGGGGACAGGTTGAAGCTTTCTTT
few,TRBV5-1,TRBJ2-5,-,CASSGQGQETQYF,TGCGCCAGCAGCGGTCAGGGGCAAGAGACCCAGTACTTC
-,TRBV3-1/TRBV3-2,TRBJ1-2,TRBD1,CASSPNGQVSNGYTF,TGTGCCAGCAGCCCCAATGGACAGGTATCGAATGGCTACACCTTC
-,TRBV10-3,TRBJ1-3,TRBD1,CAITPGSGTGSVGRNTIYF,TGTGCCATCACCCCCGGGAGCGGGACAGGGTCGGTTGGAAGAAACACCATATATTTT
-,TRBV9,TRBJ2-2,-,CASSVGTVNTGELFF,TGTGCCAGCAGCGTAGGGACAGTTAACACCGGGGAGCTGTTTTTT
-,TRBV6-5,TRBJ1-3,TRBD1,CASSLQQGLGNTIYF,TGTGCCAGCAGCCTTCAACAGGGGCTTGGAAACACCATATATTTT
-,TRBV7-9,TRBJ2-3,-,CASSYRGRLTDTQYF,TGTGCCAGCAGCTATAGAGGGAGATTGACAGATACGCAGTATTTT
-,TRBV6-6,TRBJ2-3,TRBD2,CASSPGTSGRGTDTQYF,TGTGCCAGCAGTCCCGGGACTAGCGGCCGAGGGACAGATACGCAGTATTTT
-,TRBV11-3,TRBJ2-7,-,CASSLGGHQYEQYF,TGTGCCAGCAGCTTAGGGGGACACCAATACGAGCAGTACTTC
-,TRBV18,TRBJ2-5,-,CASSPAAEETQYF,TGTGCCAGCTCACCAGCGGCAGAAGAGACCCAGTACTTC
-,TRBV19,TRBJ1-2,TRBD1,CASSIGTGGGYGYTF,TGTGCCAGTAGTATTGGGACAGGGGGCGGCTATGGCTACACCTTC
once,TRBV7-9,TRBJ1-2,-,CASSLEVRYSRGYTF,TGTGCCAGCAGCTTAGAAGTCAGATACTCTAGGGGCTACACCTTC